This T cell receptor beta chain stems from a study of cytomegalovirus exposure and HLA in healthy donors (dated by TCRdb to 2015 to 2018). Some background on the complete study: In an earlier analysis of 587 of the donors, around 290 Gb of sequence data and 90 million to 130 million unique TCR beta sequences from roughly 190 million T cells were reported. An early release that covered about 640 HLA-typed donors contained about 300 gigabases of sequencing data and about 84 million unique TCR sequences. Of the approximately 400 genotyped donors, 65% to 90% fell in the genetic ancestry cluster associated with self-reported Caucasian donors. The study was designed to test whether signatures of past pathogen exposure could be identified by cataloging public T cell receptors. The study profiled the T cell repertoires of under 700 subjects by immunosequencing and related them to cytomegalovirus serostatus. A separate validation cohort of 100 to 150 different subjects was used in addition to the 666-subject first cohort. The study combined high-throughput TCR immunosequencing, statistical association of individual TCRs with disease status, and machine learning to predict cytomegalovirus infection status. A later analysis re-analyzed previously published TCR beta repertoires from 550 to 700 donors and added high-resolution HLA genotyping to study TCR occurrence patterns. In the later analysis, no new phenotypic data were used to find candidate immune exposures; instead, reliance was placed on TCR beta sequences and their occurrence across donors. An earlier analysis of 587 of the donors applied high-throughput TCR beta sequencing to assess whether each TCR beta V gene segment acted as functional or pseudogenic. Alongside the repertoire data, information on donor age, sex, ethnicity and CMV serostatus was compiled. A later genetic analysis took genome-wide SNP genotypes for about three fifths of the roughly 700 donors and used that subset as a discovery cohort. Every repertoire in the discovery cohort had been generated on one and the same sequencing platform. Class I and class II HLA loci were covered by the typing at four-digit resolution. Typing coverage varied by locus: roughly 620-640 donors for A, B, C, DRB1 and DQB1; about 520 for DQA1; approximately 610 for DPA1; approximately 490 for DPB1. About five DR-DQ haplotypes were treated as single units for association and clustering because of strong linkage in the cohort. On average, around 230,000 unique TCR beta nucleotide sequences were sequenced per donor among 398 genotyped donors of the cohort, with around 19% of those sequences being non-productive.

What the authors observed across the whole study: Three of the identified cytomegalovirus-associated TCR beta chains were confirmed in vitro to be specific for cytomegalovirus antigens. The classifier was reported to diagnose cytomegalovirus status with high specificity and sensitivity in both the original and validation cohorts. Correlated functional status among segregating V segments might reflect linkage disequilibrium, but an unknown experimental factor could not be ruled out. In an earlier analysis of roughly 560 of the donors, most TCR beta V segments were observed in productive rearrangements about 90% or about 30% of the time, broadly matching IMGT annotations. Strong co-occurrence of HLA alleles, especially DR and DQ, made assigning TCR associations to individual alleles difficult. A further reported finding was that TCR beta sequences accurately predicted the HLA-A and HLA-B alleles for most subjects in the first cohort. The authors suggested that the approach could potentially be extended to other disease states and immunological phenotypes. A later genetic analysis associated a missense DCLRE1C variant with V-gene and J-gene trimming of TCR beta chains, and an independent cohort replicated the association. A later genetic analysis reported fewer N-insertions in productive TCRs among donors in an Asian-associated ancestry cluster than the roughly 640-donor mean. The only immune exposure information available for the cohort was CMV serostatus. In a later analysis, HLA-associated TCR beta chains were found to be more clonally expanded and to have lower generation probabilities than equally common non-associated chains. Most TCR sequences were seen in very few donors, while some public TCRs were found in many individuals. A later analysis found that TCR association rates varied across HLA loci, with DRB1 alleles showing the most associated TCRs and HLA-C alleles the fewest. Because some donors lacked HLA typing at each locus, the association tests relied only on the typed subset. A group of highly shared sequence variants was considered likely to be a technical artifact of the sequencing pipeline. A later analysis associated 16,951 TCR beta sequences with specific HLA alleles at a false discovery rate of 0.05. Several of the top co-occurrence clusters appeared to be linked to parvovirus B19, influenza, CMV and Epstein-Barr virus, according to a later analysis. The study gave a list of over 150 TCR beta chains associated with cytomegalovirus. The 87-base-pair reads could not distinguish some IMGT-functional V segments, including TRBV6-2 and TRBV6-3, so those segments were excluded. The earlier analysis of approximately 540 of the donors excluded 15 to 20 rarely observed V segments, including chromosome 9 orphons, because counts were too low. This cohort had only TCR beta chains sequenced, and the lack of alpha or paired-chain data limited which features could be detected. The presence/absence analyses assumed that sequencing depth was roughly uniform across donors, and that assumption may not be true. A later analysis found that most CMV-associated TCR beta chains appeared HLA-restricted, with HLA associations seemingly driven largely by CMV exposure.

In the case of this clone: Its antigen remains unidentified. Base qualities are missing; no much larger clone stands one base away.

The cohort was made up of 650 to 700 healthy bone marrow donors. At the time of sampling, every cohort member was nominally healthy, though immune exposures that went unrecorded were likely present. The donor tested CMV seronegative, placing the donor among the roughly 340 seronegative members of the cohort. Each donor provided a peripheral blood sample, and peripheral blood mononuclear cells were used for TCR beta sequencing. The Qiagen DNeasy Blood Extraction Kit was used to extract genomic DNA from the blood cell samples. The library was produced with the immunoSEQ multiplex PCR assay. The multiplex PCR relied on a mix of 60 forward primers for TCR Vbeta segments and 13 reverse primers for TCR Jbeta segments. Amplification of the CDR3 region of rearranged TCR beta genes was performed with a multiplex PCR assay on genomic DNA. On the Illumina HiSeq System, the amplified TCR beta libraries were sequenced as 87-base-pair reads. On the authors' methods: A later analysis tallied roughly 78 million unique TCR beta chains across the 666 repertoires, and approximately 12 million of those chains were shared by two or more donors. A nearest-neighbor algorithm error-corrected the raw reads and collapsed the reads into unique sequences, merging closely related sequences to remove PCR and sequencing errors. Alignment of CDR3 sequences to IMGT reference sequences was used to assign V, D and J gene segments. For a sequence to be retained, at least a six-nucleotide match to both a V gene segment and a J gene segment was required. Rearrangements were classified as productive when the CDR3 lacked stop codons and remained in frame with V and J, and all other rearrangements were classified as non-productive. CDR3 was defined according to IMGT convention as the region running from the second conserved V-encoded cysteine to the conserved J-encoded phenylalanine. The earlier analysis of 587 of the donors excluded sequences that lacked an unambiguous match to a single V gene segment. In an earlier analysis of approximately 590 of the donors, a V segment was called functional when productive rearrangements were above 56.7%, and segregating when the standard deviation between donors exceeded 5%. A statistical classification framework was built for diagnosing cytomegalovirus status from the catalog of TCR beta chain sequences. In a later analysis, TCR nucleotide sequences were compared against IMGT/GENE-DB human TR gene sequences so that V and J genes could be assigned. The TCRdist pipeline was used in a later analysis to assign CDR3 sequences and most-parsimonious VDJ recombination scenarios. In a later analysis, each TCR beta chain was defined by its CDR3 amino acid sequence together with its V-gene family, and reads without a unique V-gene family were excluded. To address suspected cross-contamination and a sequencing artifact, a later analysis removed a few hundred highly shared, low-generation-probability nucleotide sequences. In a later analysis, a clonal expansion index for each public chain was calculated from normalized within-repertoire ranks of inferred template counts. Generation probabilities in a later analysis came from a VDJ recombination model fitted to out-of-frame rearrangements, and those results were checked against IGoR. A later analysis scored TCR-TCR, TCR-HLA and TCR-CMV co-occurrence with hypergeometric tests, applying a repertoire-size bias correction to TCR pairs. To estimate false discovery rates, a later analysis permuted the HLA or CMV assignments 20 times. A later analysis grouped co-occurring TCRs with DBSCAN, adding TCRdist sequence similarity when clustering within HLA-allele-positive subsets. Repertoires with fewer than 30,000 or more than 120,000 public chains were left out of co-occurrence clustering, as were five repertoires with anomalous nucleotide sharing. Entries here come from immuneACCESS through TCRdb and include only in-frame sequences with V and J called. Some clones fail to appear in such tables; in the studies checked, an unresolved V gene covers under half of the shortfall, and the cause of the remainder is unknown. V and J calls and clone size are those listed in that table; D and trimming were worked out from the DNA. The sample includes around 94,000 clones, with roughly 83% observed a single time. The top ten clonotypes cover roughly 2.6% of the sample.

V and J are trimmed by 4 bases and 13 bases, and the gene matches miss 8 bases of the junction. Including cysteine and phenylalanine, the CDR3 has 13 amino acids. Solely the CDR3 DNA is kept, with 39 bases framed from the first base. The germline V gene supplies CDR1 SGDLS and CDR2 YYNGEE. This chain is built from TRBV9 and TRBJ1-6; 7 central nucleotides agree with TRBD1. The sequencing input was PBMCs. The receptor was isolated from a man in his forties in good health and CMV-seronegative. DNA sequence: TGTGCCAGCAGCACAGGACAGGACCTGCCCCTCCACTTT. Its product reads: CASSTGQDLPLHF.